This T cell receptor beta chain is drawn from a study of blood T cell repertoires in COVID-19. Using immunoSEQ multiplex PCR, the repertoire was profiled, and TCRdb retains in-frame clones only, with some absent. The sample has roughly 250,000 clones; roughly 87% are singletons. CDR1 is SGHRS and CDR2 is YFSETQ in the germline V gene. This CDR3 has 13 amino acids. Trimming took off 0 bases at V and 5 bases at J, with 9 bases between the two ends. The sequenced sample was peripheral blood. This receptor was obtained from a man aged 60-69 years who had recovered from COVID-19. The V gene is TRBV5-1, the J gene TRBJ2-7, with D perhaps matching TRBD1 (6 bases). The CDR3: CASSLVAGDEQYV. CDR3 nucleotides: TGCGCCAGCAGCTTGGTAGCAGGGGACGAGCAGTACGTC.